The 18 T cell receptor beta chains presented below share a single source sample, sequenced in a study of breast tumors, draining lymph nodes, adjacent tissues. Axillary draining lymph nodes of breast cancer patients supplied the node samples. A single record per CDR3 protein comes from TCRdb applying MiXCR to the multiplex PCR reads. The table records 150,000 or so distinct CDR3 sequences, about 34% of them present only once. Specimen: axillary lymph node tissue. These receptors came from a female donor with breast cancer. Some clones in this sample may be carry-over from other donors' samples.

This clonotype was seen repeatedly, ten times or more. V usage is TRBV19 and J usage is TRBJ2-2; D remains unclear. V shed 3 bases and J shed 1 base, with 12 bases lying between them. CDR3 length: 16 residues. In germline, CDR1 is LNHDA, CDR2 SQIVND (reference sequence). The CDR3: CASSIRGPGNTGELFF. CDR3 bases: TGTGCCAGTAGTATTAGAGGCCCCGGGAACACCGGGGAGCTGTTTTTT.

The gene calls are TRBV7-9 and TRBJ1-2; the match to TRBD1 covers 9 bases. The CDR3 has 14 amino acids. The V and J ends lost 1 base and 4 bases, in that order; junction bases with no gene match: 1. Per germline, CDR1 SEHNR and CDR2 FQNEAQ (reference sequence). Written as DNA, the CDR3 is TGTGCCAGCAGCTTAGGGGACAGGGCCTATGGCTACACCTTC. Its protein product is CASSLGDRAYGYTF.

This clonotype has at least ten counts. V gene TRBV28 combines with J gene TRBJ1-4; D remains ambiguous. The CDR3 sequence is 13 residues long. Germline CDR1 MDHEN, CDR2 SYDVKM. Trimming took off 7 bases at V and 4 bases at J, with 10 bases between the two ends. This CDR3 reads CASNRRLNEKLFF. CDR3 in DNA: TGTGCCAGCAATAGACGGCTTAATGAAAAACTGTTTTTT.

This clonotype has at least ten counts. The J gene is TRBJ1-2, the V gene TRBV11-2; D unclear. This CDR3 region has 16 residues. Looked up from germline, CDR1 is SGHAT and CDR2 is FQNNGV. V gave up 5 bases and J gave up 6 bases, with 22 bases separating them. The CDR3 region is CASSPTEGLDSHGYTF. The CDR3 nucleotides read TGTGCCAGCAGCCCTACGGAGGGTTTAGACTCCCATGGCTACACCTTC.

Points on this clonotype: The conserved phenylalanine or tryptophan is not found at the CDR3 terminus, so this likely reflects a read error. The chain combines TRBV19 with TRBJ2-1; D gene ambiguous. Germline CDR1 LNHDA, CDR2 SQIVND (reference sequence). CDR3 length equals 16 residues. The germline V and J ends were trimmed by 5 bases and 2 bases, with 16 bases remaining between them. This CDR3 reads CASSPGFPDAYNEQFS. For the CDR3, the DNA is TGTGCCAGTAGTCCCGGGTTCCCCGACGCCTACAATGAGCAGTTCTCC.

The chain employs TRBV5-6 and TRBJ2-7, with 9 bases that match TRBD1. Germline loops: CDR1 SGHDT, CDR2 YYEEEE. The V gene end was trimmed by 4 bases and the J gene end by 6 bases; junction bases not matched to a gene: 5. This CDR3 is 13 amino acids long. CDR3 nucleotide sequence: TGTGCCAGCAGCAGGACAGGGGCTCTCGAGCAGTACTTC. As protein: CASSRTGALEQYF.

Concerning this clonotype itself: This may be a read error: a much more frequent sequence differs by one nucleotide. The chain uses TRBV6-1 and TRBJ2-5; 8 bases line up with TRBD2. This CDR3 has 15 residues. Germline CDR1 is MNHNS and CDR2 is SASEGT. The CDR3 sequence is CASSEAPSGQGTQYF. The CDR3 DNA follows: TGTGCCAGCAGTGAAGCGCCTAGCGGGCAAGGGACCCAGTACTTC.

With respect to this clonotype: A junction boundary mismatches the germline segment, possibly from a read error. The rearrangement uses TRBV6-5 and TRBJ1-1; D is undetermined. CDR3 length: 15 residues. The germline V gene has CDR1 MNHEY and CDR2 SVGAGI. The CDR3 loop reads CASSYSLLWTTEAFF. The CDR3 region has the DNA TGTGCCAGCAGTTACTCCCTGTTGTGGACCACTGAGGCTTTCTTT.

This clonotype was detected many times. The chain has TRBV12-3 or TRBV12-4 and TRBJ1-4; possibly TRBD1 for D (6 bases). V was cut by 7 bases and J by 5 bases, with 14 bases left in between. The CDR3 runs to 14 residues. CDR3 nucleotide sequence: TGTGCCAGCACTATGGGGGGGGCAAATGAAAAACTGTTTTTT. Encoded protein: CASTMGGANEKLFF.

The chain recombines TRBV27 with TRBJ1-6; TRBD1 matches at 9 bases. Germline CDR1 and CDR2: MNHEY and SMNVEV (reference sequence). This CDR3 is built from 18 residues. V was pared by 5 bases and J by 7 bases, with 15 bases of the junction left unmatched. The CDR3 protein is CASSPAQPGTGLNSPLHF. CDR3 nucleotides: TGTGCCAGCAGTCCAGCGCAACCAGGGACAGGGCTAAATTCACCCCTCCACTTT.

The CDR3 is CASSIGGTGVVEAFF. The CDR3 bases are TGTGCCAGTAGTATAGGCGGGACAGGGGTCGTTGAAGCTTTCTTT. The chain carries TRBV19 and TRBJ1-1; 10 bases match TRBD1. Germline V gene sequence: CDR1 LNHDA, CDR2 SQIVND (reference sequence). V lost 1 base, J lost 7 bases, and 6 bases stayed unmatched. The CDR3 contains 15 residues.

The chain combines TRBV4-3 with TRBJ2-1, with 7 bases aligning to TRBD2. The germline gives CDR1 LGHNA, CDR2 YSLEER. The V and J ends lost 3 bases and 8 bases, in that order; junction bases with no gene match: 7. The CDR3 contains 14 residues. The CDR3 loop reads CASSQVAGRDEQFF. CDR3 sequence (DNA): TGCGCCAGCAGCCAGGTAGCGGGTAGGGATGAGCAGTTCTTC.

The CDR3 loop is CSAGDSVLRETQYF. For the CDR3, the DNA is TGCAGTGCTGGGGACTCGGTCCTACGGGAGACCCAGTACTTC. This rearrangement joins TRBV20-1 to TRBJ2-5, with D tentatively TRBD2 (6 bases). The germline gives CDR1 DFQATT, CDR2 SNEGSKA (reference sequence). The CDR3 is 14 residues long. V was shortened by 5 bases and J by 5 bases, with 18 bases between the two germline ends.

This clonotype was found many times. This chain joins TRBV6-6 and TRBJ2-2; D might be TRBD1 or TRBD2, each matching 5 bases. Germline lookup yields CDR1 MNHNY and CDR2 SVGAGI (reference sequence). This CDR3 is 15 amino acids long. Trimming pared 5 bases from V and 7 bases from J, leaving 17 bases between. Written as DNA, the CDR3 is TGTGCCAGCAGTGCCCGGGACCGGCGGATCGGGGAGCTGTTTTTT. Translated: CASSARDRRIGELFF.

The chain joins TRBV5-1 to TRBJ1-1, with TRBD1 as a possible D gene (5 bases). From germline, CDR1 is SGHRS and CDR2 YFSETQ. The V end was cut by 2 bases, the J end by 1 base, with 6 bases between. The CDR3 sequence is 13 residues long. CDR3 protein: CASSFGTNTEAFF. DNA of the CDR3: TGCGCCAGCAGCTTTGGGACGAACACTGAAGCTTTCTTT. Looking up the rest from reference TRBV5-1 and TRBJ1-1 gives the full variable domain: KAGVTQTPRYLIKTRGQQVTLSCSPISGHRSVSWYQQTPGQGLQFLFEYFSETQRNKGNFPGRFSGRQFSNSRSEMNVSTLELGDSALYLCASSFGTNTEAFFGQGTRLTVV.

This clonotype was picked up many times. The CDR3 DNA is TGTGCCAGCAGCTTGGGACCGGGACTAGTGGGCAATGAGCAGTTCTTC. It translates to CASSLGPGLVGNEQFF. The chain uses TRBV11-3 and TRBJ2-1; the match to TRBD2 covers 8 bases. The CDR3 is 16 residues long. Per germline, CDR1 SGHNT and CDR2 YENEEA. After removal of 3 bases from V and 6 bases from J, the junction contained 10 bases not matched to a gene.

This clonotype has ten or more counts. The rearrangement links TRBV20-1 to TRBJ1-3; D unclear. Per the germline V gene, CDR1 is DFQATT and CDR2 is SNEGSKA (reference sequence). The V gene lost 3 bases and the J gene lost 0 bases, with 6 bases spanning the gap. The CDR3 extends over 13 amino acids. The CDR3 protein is CSASTGSGNTIYF. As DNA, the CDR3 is TGCAGTGCTAGTACGGGCTCTGGAAACACCATATATTTT.

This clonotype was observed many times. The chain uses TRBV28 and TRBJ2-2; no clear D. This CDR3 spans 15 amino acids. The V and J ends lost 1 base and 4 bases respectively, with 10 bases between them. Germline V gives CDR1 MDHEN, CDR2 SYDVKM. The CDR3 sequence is CASSLYNTITGELFF. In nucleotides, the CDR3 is TGTGCCAGCAGTTTATACAACACTATCACCGGGGAGCTGTTTTTT.